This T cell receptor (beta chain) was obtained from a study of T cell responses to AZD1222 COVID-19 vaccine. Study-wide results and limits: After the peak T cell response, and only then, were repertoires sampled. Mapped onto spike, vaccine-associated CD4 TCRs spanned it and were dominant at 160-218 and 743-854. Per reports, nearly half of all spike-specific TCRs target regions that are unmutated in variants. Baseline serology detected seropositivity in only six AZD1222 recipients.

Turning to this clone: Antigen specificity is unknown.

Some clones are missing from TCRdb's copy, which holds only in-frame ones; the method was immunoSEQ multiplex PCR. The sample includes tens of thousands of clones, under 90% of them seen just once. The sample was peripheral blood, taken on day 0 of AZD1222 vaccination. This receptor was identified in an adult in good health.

For the CDR3, the DNA is TGTGCCAGCATTAGGGAGCACTCCTACGAGCAGTACTTC. It specifies CASIREHSYEQYF. V and J are TRBV6-7 and TRBJ2-7, with D maybe TRBD2 (5 bases). TRBV6-7 is sorted into the ORF group, with uncertain function. With 7 bases removed from V and 0 bases from J, the gap between germline ends came to 10 bases. CDR3 length: 13 residues.